This paragraph covers one T cell receptor (beta chain) sequence. Original methodology: Estimation of nucleated cell counts was performed using reference gene primer amplification. Sequencing used immunoSEQ multiplex PCR; TCRdb keeps in-frame clones, though not all of them. Clonal size and the V and J genes are those of that table, whereas D and trimming came from the DNA. The table has fewer than 350,000 clones, approximately 86% seen once; the top ten hold approximately 2.2%. Germline V gene sequence: CDR1 SGHTA, CDR2 FQGNSA. The V and J ends lost 3 bases and 1 base, in that order; junction bases with no gene match: 6. CDR3 length equals 17 residues. These data originate in a study of blood T cell repertoires in COVID-19. Study information: Samples came from the United States, Italy and Spain, spanning acute and convalescent COVID-19. T cells, B-cell-depleted T cells, or PBMCs provided the cDNA or gDNA that served as material.

Sequencing input: peripheral blood. The TCR sequence derives from a woman aged 25 to 39 who had recovered from COVID-19. V usage is TRBV7-2 and J usage is TRBJ1-5; 10 positions agree with TRBD1. CDR3 sequence reads: CASSLGQGMGSNQPQHF. CDR3 DNA sequence: TGTGCCAGCAGCTTGGGACAGGGGATGGGGAGCAATCAGCCCCAGCATTTT.